This T cell receptor beta chain is drawn from a study of T cells in narcolepsy. Background on the study: Donors had narcolepsy type 1 or type 2, or were healthy controls.

Using immunoSEQ multiplex PCR, the repertoire was profiled, and TCRdb retains in-frame clones only, with some absent. The sample lists about 31,000 clones, around 78% occurring once. Study results and caveats: Reportedly, autoreactive clonotypes were serially detected in patients' blood but not controls'. Autoreactive clone sequences were missing from some blood memory CD4+ repertoires. Same-patient CSF and blood CD4+ T cell clonotypes included HCRT-specific and TRIB2-specific autoreactive ones.

Trimming stripped 6 bases from V and 1 base from J, with 10 bases between. Looked up from germline, CDR1 is MNHNS and CDR2 is SASEGT. The CDR3 length is 13 residues. On this clone: Its target is unknown.

The sample comprised CD45RA- memory CD4+ T cells from PBMCs. The receptor comes from a human donor with narcolepsy. The chain links TRBV6-1 to TRBJ2-7, with D perhaps matching TRBD1 (5 bases). DNA of the CDR3: TGTGCCAGCAGCACTCAGGGATCCTACGAGCAGTACTTC. Residues: CASSTQGSYEQYF.